This T cell receptor beta chain was captured in a study of identical twins. Study results and caveats: Out-of-frame alpha sequences common to twins were enriched for low generation probability.

This clonotype turned up a few times. Its antigen remains unidentified. CDR3 length: 13 residues. V lost 3 bases, J lost 3 bases, and 11 bases lay in between. Looked up from germline, CDR1 is SQVTM and CDR2 is ANQGSEA. The authors used template switching to add a universal primer site and gave cDNA unique molecular identifiers. In TCRdb, the 5' RACE reads were re-called with MiXCR into one record per CDR3 protein. Of under 300,000 distinct CDR3 sequences in the sample, around an eighth were seen once. The TCR sequence derives from a woman younger than 30 in good health. This rearrangement joins TRBV29-1 to TRBJ1-1, with D perhaps matching TRBD1 (5 bases). Sequencing was performed on memory (CD45RO+) T cells sorted from blood. The CDR3 region is CSVEGREYTEAFF. The CDR3 region has the DNA TGCAGCGTTGAGGGCAGGGAGTACACTGAAGCTTTCTTT.